This passage covers 11 T cell receptor beta chains from one sample sequenced in a study of cytomegalovirus exposure and HLA in healthy donors. In the PCR, 60 Vbeta and 13 Jbeta primers were used. The table came from immunoSEQ multiplex PCR; TCRdb's copy has only in-frame clones and leaves some out. Found here are under 130,000 clones, 60% to 80% of them singletons; the top ten hold over 6.5%. The sequencing sample was made of PBMCs. The receptors originated from a middle-aged woman in good health and CMV-seropositive.

The gene calls are TRBV14 and TRBJ2-1, with D perhaps matching TRBD2 (6 bases). Germline V gene sequence: CDR1 SGHDN, CDR2 FVKESK. The CDR3 covers 14 residues. Trimming removed 0 bases at V and 3 bases at J, with 6 bases between. CDR3 bases: TGTGCCAGCAGCCAAGAGGGACTCTACAATGAGCAGTTCTTC. It translates to CASSQEGLYNEQFF.

The V and J genes are TRBV10-3 and TRBJ2-2; a weak D match, TRBD1 (6 bases). The CDR3 runs to 18 residues. CDR1 and CDR2 (germline): ENHRY, SYGVKD. V was cut by 4 bases and J by 0 bases, with 18 bases left in between. In DNA form, the CDR3 reads TGTGCCATCAGTGTTTTACCGGGACAAGGGGCGAACACCGGGGAGCTGTTTTTT. Amino acids: CAISVLPGQGANTGELFF.

The CDR3 spells CAPIRRCSRYEQYF. The CDR3 DNA follows: TGCGCCCCAATCCGGAGATGCTCACGATACGAGCAGTACTTC. This chain uses TRBV10-1 with TRBJ2-7, with D uncertain. The CDR3 extends over 14 amino acids. Germline loops: CDR1 WNHNN, CDR2 SYGVQD (reference sequence). V lost 11 bases, J lost 4 bases, and 21 bases lay in between.

This rearrangement joins TRBV15 to TRBJ2-5; tentative D call: TRBD2 (5 bases). This CDR3 comprises 14 residues. The germline V gene has CDR1 LNHNV and CDR2 YYDKDF (reference sequence). Deletions cut 4 bases from V and 4 bases from J, with 13 bases between. CDR3 amino acids: CATSTRVARETQYF. The CDR3 bases are TGTGCCACCAGCACCCGGGTAGCGAGAGAGACCCAGTACTTC.

The gene calls are TRBV19 and TRBJ2-1; possible D gene TRBD1, 7 bases. Trimming removed 10 bases from V and 4 bases from J, with 20 bases in between. CDR1 and CDR2 (germline): LNHDA, SQIVND (reference sequence). The CDR3 length is 15 residues. DNA of the CDR3: TGTGCCACTACAGCCCCAGGGGGGAGATACAATGAGCAGTTCTTC. Protein sequence: CATTAPGGRYNEQFF. The whole variable domain, remainder taken from reference TRBV19 and TRBJ2-1, is DGGITQSPKYLFRKEGQNVTLSCEQNLNHDAMYWYRQDPGQGLRLIYYSQIVNDFQKGDIAEGYSVSREKKESFPLTVTSAQKNPTAFYLCATTAPGGRYNEQFFGPGTRLTVL.

J is TRBJ1-1 and V is TRBV7-4, with 9 bases lining up with TRBD1. This CDR3 has 14 amino acids. The germline V gene encodes CDR1 SGHVT and CDR2 SQSDAQ. J was trimmed by 6 bases and V by 5 bases; bases with no gene match: 7. The CDR3 DNA reads TGTGCCAGCAGCAACCGGGACAGGGTGTCTGAAGCTTTCTTT. This sequence encodes CASSNRDRVSEAFF.

In DNA form, the CDR3 reads TGTGCCAGCAGCTCCCGGGACAGCGATAATGAAAAACTGTTTTTT. It encodes CASSSRDSDNEKLFF. The genes are TRBV7-9 and TRBJ1-4, with 7 bases lining up with TRBD1. CDR3 length: 15 residues. Germline trimming cut 4 bases from V and 4 bases from J; bases unmatched to any gene: 6. Germline CDR1 is SEHNR and CDR2 is FQNEAQ (reference sequence).

V gene TRBV4-1 combines with J gene TRBJ2-1, with D perhaps matching TRBD2 (5 bases). V was clipped by 4 bases and J by 0 bases, with 22 bases between them. The CDR3 is 19 amino acids. Germline CDR1 reads MGHRA; CDR2 reads YSYEKL. CDR3 sequence: CASSRRNSWERSSYNEQFF. Written as DNA, the CDR3 is TGCGCCAGCAGCCGAAGAAATAGCTGGGAGAGAAGCTCCTACAATGAGCAGTTCTTC.

The chain carries TRBV4-2 and TRBJ2-1; 12 bases agree with TRBD2. Germline V CDR1 and CDR2: LGHNA, YNFKEQ. Trimming at V came to 4 bases and at J to 1 base, leaving 2 bases not matched to a gene. The CDR3 runs 16 residues. CDR3 in DNA: TGTGCCAGCAGCCTACTAGCGGGGGGATCCTACAATGAGCAGTTCTTC. This gives the protein CASSLLAGGSYNEQFF.

This clone showed up just once. V and J are TRBV27 and TRBJ2-3; perhaps TRBD2 as D (5 bases). The germline V gene encodes CDR1 MNHEY and CDR2 SMNVEV (reference sequence). This CDR3 has 15 amino acids. Trimming removed 3 bases at V and 4 bases at J, with 14 bases between. CDR3 amino acids: CASSLVGTGADTQYF. The CDR3 region has the DNA TGTGCCAGCAGTTTGGTTGGAACCGGGGCAGATACGCAGTATTTT.

The rearrangement links TRBV11-2 to TRBJ2-7; 12 bases agree with TRBD2. The V gene end was trimmed by 5 bases and the J gene end by 2 bases; junction bases not matched to a gene: 4. Germline CDR1 reads SGHAT; CDR2 reads FQNNGV. CDR3 length equals 15 residues. The CDR3 reads CASSKTSGRTYEQYF. DNA of the CDR3: TGTGCCAGCAGCAAAACTAGCGGGAGGACCTACGAGCAGTACTTC.